What follows are 23 T cell receptor beta chains derived from one specimen sequenced in a study of shared clonotypes between healthy human individuals. Assay: immunoSEQ multiplex PCR; the TCRdb copy retains only in-frame clones and omits some. The table records fewer than 3 million clones, 85% to 95% of them present only once. The sample consisted of naive CD4+ T cells from PBMCs. Noted subset: CD45RA+ positively selected. These receptors came from a man younger than 35 in good health. Some clones in this sample may be carry-over from other donors' samples.

The chain combines TRBV10-3 with TRBJ2-7; 7 positions agree with TRBD2. V dropped 3 bases and J dropped 2; count of bases not matched to a gene: 4. Germline-derived CDR1 and CDR2 are ENHRY and SYGVKD. The CDR3 is 14 amino acids. The CDR3 DNA is TGTGCCATCAGTGATAGGGAGGGTCCCTACGAGCAGTACTTC. Its translation: CAISDREGPYEQYF.

This chain connects TRBV2 to TRBJ1-3; D is ambiguous. Germline assignment: CDR1 SNHLY and CDR2 FYNNEI. The CDR3 has 15 amino acids. Trimming left V 2 bases short and J 0 bases short, with 8 bases between. The CDR3 nucleotides read TGTGCCAGCAGTGAACGGCGCAACTCTGGAAACACCATATATTTT. Translation gives CASSERRNSGNTIYF. The full variable domain, with the rest looked up from reference TRBV2 and TRBJ1-3, is EPEVTQTPSHQVTQMGQEVILRCVPISNHLYFYWYRQILGQKVEFLVSFYNNEISEKSEIFDDQFSVERPDGSNFTLKIRSTKLEDSAMYFCASSERRNSGNTIYFGEGSWLTVV.

This chain joins TRBV18 and TRBJ1-1, with TRBD1 identical over 7 bases. Germline trimming cut 3 bases from V and 0 bases from J; bases unmatched to any gene: 13. The CDR3 is 18 amino acids. CDR1 is KGHSH, CDR2 LQKENI, per germline. Here the CDR3 reads CASSPPGTARRVNTEAFF. Here the CDR3 DNA reads TGTGCCAGCTCACCGCCCGGGACAGCAAGAAGGGTGAACACTGAAGCTTTCTTT.

The chain recombines TRBV28 with TRBJ2-3, with 7 bases aligning to TRBD1. Trimming cost V 3 bases and J 2 bases; bases outside gene matches: 5. Germline-derived CDR1 and CDR2 are MDHEN and SYDVKM. This CDR3 has 15 residues. The CDR3 reads CASSLRGRFTDTQYF. The CDR3 bases are TGTGCCAGCAGTTTGAGGGGGCGCTTCACAGATACGCAGTATTTT.

The gene calls are TRBV18 and TRBJ2-1; TRBD1 aligns across 7 bases. The ends lost 3 bases at V and 6 bases at J; junction bases unmatched: 8. This CDR3 spans 15 amino acids. Germline CDR1 KGHSH, CDR2 LQKENI. The CDR3 protein is CASSPTTGFGNEQFF. DNA of the CDR3: TGTGCCAGCTCACCCACGACAGGGTTTGGCAATGAGCAGTTCTTC.

This chain uses TRBV7-9 with TRBJ2-1; D remains ambiguous. CDR1 is SEHNR, CDR2 FQNEAQ, per germline (reference sequence). Trimming removed 8 bases from V and 0 bases from J, with 11 bases in between. The CDR3 has 14 amino acids. This CDR3 is CASGRVTSYNEQFF. Here the CDR3 DNA reads TGTGCCAGCGGAAGGGTTACCTCCTACAATGAGCAGTTCTTC. Looking up the rest from reference TRBV7-9 and TRBJ2-1 gives the full variable domain: DTGVSQNPRHKITKRGQNVTFRCDPISEHNRLYWYRQTLGQGPEFLTYFQNEAQLEKSRLLSDRFSAERPKGSFSTLEIQRTEQGDSAMYLCASGRVTSYNEQFFGPGTRLTVL.

The rearrangement joins TRBV5-1 to TRBJ2-5; 9 nucleotides align to TRBD2. Germline CDR1 reads SGHRS; CDR2 reads YFSETQ. J was trimmed by 5 bases and V by 0 bases; bases with no gene match: 8. The CDR3 covers 16 residues. CDR3 in amino acids: CASSLVSGSSSETQYF. The CDR3 DNA is TGCGCCAGCAGCTTGGTTAGCGGGAGCAGTTCGGAGACCCAGTACTTC.

The chain has TRBV28 and TRBJ2-7, with a tentative D call TRBD1 (5 bases). The CDR3 extends over 12 amino acids. Trimming took 5 bases from V and 3 from J, leaving 8 bases between them. Germline assignment: CDR1 MDHEN and CDR2 SYDVKM. The CDR3 loop reads CASSGHFYEQYF. For the CDR3, the DNA is TGTGCCAGCAGTGGACATTTCTACGAGCAGTACTTC. The full variable domain, with the rest looked up from reference TRBV28 and TRBJ2-7, is DVKVTQSSRYLVKRTGEKVFLECVQDMDHENMFWYRQDPGLGLRLIYFSYDVKMKEKGDIPEGYSVSREKKERFSLILESASTNQTSMYLCASSGHFYEQYFGPGTRLTVT.

The sample holds one count of this clone. The rearrangement links TRBV7-2 to TRBJ1-5; D is ambiguous. CDR3 size: 14 residues. The germline V gene has CDR1 SGHTA and CDR2 FQGNSA. V was trimmed by 5 bases and J by 0 bases, leaving 8 bases between them. CDR3 residues: CASSVGISNQPQHF. The CDR3 DNA sequence: TGTGCCAGCAGCGTGGGGATTAGCAATCAGCCCCAGCATTTT.

This chain connects TRBV28 to TRBJ1-1, with D unresolved. The CDR3 is 15 amino acids. Trimming took 2 bases from V and 1 from J, leaving 11 bases between them. Germline V lookup: CDR1 MDHEN, CDR2 SYDVKM. The CDR3 DNA reads TGTGCCAGCAGTTTAAGCCGAGGATCGAACACTGAAGCTTTCTTT. Protein sequence: CASSLSRGSNTEAFF.

The sample holds one count of this clone. The rearrangement uses TRBV9 and TRBJ2-1, with 8 bases lining up with TRBD2. CDR1 and CDR2 (germline): SGDLS, YYNGEE. The J segment lost 13 bases and the V segment lost 3 bases, leaving 9 bases of the junction unmatched. The CDR3 is 13 amino acids. The CDR3 spells CASSAAGGGSQFF. The DNA for the CDR3 is TGTGCCAGCAGCGCCGCGGGGGGCGGGAGTCAGTTCTTC.

This sequence joins TRBV11-1 and TRBJ2-7, with D unclear. Germline CDR1 is SGHAT and CDR2 is FQDESV (reference sequence). The CDR3 has 15 residues. Trimming cost V 1 base and J 2 bases, with 12 bases left between them. The CDR3 DNA is TGTGCCAGCAGCTTAGACTTACGATCTACCTACGAGCAGTACTTC. As protein: CASSLDLRSTYEQYF.

This clone showed up just once. The chain has TRBV5-1 and TRBJ2-5; no clear D. The ends were cut back, 2 bases at V and 6 bases at J, with 11 bases in the middle. The CDR3 sequence is 13 residues long. The germline CDR1 and CDR2 sequences are SGHRS and YFSETQ. CDR3 coding DNA: TGCGCCAGCAGCTTTTTCGGTAGTCAGACCCAGTACTTC. It codes for CASSFFGSQTQYF.

The genes are TRBV19 and TRBJ1-1, with D possibly TRBD1 on 6 matching bases. This CDR3 spans 14 amino acids. V was clipped by 0 bases and J by 4 bases, with 9 bases between them. In germline, CDR1 is LNHDA, CDR2 SQIVND (reference sequence). CDR3 protein: CASSIERGGTEAFF. The CDR3 bases are TGTGCCAGTAGTATAGAGCGAGGGGGCACTGAAGCTTTCTTT.

The genes are TRBV29-1 and TRBJ2-3; 12 nucleotides agree with TRBD2. Germline V gene lookup returns CDR1 SQVTM and CDR2 ANQGSEA. V shed 5 bases and J 2 bases; nucleotides not matched to a gene: 11. The CDR3 has 17 residues. CDR3 DNA: TGCAGCGTTAGTGGAGGGAGACTAGCGGGAGACACAGATACGCAGTATTTT. Protein: CSVSGGRLAGDTDTQYF.

This clone was observed a single time. The CDR3: CASSAPFPGELFF. The DNA of the CDR3 is TGCGCCAGCAGCGCCCCTTTCCCCGGGGAGCTGTTTTTT. The V gene is TRBV5-1, the J gene TRBJ2-2; D gene ambiguous. The CDR3 runs 13 residues. Trimming left V 4 bases short and J 6 bases short, with 10 bases between. Germline CDR1 reads SGHRS; CDR2 reads YFSETQ.

This chain uses TRBV5-4 with TRBJ2-3; 9 bases line up with TRBD2. The V and J ends lost 4 bases and 7 bases, in that order; junction bases with no gene match: 25. Germline loops: CDR1 SGHNT, CDR2 YYREEE (reference sequence). CDR3 length equals 20 residues. The CDR3 bases are TGTGCCAGCAGCCGATCTTCACCCCCGGGACTAGCACTAGCACTAAATACGCAGTATTTT. Encoded protein: CASSRSSPPGLALALNTQYF.

This clone has just a few counts. The V and J genes are TRBV29-1 and TRBJ1-1; 7 bases agree with TRBD1. The CDR3 runs 15 residues. J lost 4 bases, V lost 1 base, and 9 bases had no gene match. The V gene's germline CDR1 is SQVTM and CDR2 ANQGSEA. CDR3 nucleotides: TGCAGCGTTGAAGGGGTTCAGGGGGTTGGCACTGAAGCTTTCTTT. Translation gives CSVEGVQGVGTEAFF. The complete variable domain, with remaining parts taken from reference TRBV29-1 and TRBJ1-1, reads SAVISQKPSRDICQRGTSLTIQCQVDSQVTMMFWYRQQPGQSLTLIATANQGSEATYESGFVIDKFPISRPNLTFSTLTVSNMSPEDSSIYLCSVEGVQGVGTEAFFGQGTRLTVV.

This clone was seen a few times. The chain joins TRBV11-2 to TRBJ1-1; D gene ambiguous. The CDR3 sequence is 12 residues long. Germline loops: CDR1 SGHAT, CDR2 FQNNGV. Trimming removed 0 bases at V and 10 bases at J, with 9 bases between. This CDR3 is CASSLDRARAFF. CDR3 DNA: TGTGCCAGCAGCTTAGATCGGGCGCGAGCTTTCTTT.

The J gene is TRBJ2-3, the V gene TRBV2; 14 positions agree with TRBD2. Germline V gene sequence: CDR1 SNHLY, CDR2 FYNNEI. The CDR3 runs to 17 residues. Trimming took 4 bases from V and 0 from J; bases not matched to a gene: 3. DNA for the CDR3: TGTGCCAGCAGTGCCGGGACTAGCGGGAGTAGCACAGATACGCAGTATTTT. Its protein product is CASSAGTSGSSTDTQYF.

The chain couples TRBV6-1 to TRBJ1-1; D is ambiguous. Trimming shortened V by 1 base and J by 11 bases, and 11 bases separated the two germline ends. The CDR3 has 12 residues. Germline assignment: CDR1 MNHNS and CDR2 SASEGT. Here the CDR3 reads CASSEGRYVAFF. The CDR3 DNA follows: TGTGCCAGCAGTGAAGGGAGGTACGTGGCTTTCTTT.

The J gene is TRBJ2-7, the V gene TRBV14; the D is unclear. V lost 1 base, J lost 2 bases, and 12 bases lay in between. This CDR3 has 15 residues. Germline CDR1 SGHDN, CDR2 FVKESK. The CDR3 DNA is TGTGCCAGCAGCCAAGTCTCGGCGAGTGCCTACGAGCAGTACTTC. Amino acids: CASSQVSASAYEQYF. Filled out from reference TRBV14 and TRBJ2-7, the complete variable domain reads EAGVTQFPSHSVIEKGQTVTLRCDPISGHDNLYWYRRVMGKEIKFLLHFVKESKQDESGMPNNRFLAERTGGTYSTLKVQPAELEDSGVYFCASSQVSASAYEQYFGPGTRLTVT.

J is TRBJ2-1 and V is TRBV7-2; 9 bases are shared with TRBD2. CDR1 and CDR2 from the germline V gene are SGHTA and FQGNSA. Trimming at V came to 3 bases and at J to 16 bases, leaving 7 bases not matched to a gene. The CDR3 sequence is 12 residues long. The CDR3 sequence is CASSFVSGRPFF. CDR3 nucleotides: TGTGCCAGCAGCTTCGTTAGCGGGAGACCTTTCTTC.